A single sample is the source of the 30 T cell receptor beta chains below, sequenced in a study of blood T cell repertoires in COVID-19. Assay: immunoSEQ multiplex PCR; the TCRdb copy retains only in-frame clones and omits some. The repertoire holds roughly 310,000 clones, 75% to 90% seen once, with under 3% in the top ten. Sequences were obtained from peripheral blood. The receptor source for this set is a woman aged 30 to 39 with COVID-19, enrolled during active disease.

The rearrangement joins TRBV19 to TRBJ2-1; 13 bases are shared with TRBD2. Per the germline V gene, CDR1 is LNHDA and CDR2 is SQIVND (reference sequence). Unmatched junction bases numbered 4, after V lost 5 bases and J lost 9 bases. The CDR3 has 14 amino acids. DNA for the CDR3: TGTGCCAGTAGTGGACTAGCGGGAGTACCTGAGCAGTTCTTC. It yields the protein CASSGLAGVPEQFF. The complete variable domain, with remaining parts taken from reference TRBV19 and TRBJ2-1, reads DGGITQSPKYLFRKEGQNVTLSCEQNLNHDAMYWYRQDPGQGLRLIYYSQIVNDFQKGDIAEGYSVSREKKESFPLTVTSAQKNPTAFYLCASSGLAGVPEQFFGPGTRLTVL.

This chain uses TRBV6-5 with TRBJ2-3; 7 bases are shared with TRBD2. This CDR3 has 16 residues. The germline V gene has CDR1 MNHEY and CDR2 SVGAGI. V shed 4 bases, J shed 4 bases, and the junction held 11 bases outside the gene matches. CDR3 DNA sequence: TGTGCCAGCAGTTCTTGGGGGGGGAGGGAAGCAGATACGCAGTATTTT. Translation: CASSSWGGREADTQYF.

This sequence joins TRBV5-1 and TRBJ1-2, with TRBD1 identical over 9 bases. The length of the CDR3 is 15 residues. J gave up 8 bases and V 0 bases, and 8 bases lay outside the gene matches. CDR1 and CDR2 (germline): SGHRS, YFSETQ. This CDR3 is CASSLEGQGIGGYTF. In DNA, the CDR3 is TGCGCCAGCAGCTTGGAGGGACAGGGTATAGGGGGCTACACCTTC.

The chain recombines TRBV19 with TRBJ2-3; TRBD2 agrees at 8 bases. Germline-derived CDR1 and CDR2 are LNHDA and SQIVND (reference sequence). V was clipped by 3 bases and J by 3 bases; unmatched bases: 17. CDR3 length equals 19 residues. The CDR3 region is CASSIPLRGSGIGTDTQYF. The CDR3 region has the DNA TGTGCCAGTAGTATTCCACTGAGGGGTAGCGGGATAGGAACAGATACGCAGTATTTT.

The V gene is TRBV5-6, the J gene TRBJ1-5; no definite D call. The CDR3 totals 12 residues. Looked up from germline, CDR1 is SGHDT and CDR2 is YYEEEE. V lost 4 bases to trimming and J lost 6 bases, with 8 bases between them. CDR3: CASSQTGQPQHF. The CDR3 DNA sequence: TGTGCCAGCAGCCAGACGGGTCAGCCCCAGCATTTT.

This chain joins TRBV30 and TRBJ1-1; 11 nucleotides match TRBD1. V shed 4 bases and J 7 bases; nucleotides not matched to a gene: 2. Germline V gene lookup returns CDR1 GTSNPN and CDR2 SVGIG (reference sequence). This CDR3 comprises 12 residues. The CDR3 region has the DNA TGTGCCTGGAAGGGGACAGGGGGTGAAGCTTTCTTT. Protein sequence: CAWKGTGGEAFF.

The chain combines TRBV15 with TRBJ2-1; TRBD2 agrees at 7 bases. The germline V gene encodes CDR1 LNHNV and CDR2 YYDKDF (reference sequence). With V trimmed by 5 bases and J by 3 bases, 13 bases remained unmatched. The CDR3 covers 17 residues. CDR3 sequence: CATSPRSGTLIYNEQFF. The CDR3 coding sequence is TGTGCCACCAGCCCAAGGAGCGGGACCCTAATCTACAATGAGCAGTTCTTC.

V and J are TRBV30 and TRBJ1-4, with TRBD1 identical over 7 bases. With 3 bases clipped from V and 2 bases from J, the junction kept 3 bases outside the gene matches. This CDR3 contains 14 residues. Germline V gene sequence: CDR1 GTSNPN, CDR2 SVGIG (reference sequence). CDR3 in DNA: TGTGCCTGGAGGATGGGACAGACTAATGAAAAACTGTTTTTT. It is translated as CAWRMGQTNEKLFF.

V and J are TRBV7-9 and TRBJ2-7; TRBD2 matches at 13 bases. Germline V gene lookup returns CDR1 SEHNR and CDR2 FQNEAQ (reference sequence). The junction had 7 bases not matched to a gene; V was cut back by 5 bases and J by 6 bases. The CDR3 has 15 amino acids. The DNA of the CDR3 is TGTGCCAGCAGCCCAGAAGGACTAGCGGGAGTCGAGCAGTACTTC. It encodes CASSPEGLAGVEQYF.

This chain links TRBV7-3 with TRBJ2-1; 13 bases line up with TRBD2. The V gene end was trimmed by 5 bases and the J gene end by 2 bases; junction bases not matched to a gene: 3. This CDR3 is built from 16 residues. Germline V gene lookup returns CDR1 SGHTA and CDR2 FQGTGA. CDR3 loop: CASSRGLAGTYNEQFF. The DNA of the CDR3 is TGTGCCAGCAGCCGGGGACTAGCGGGGACCTACAATGAGCAGTTCTTC.

The V and J genes are TRBV27 and TRBJ2-7, with D possibly being TRBD2 (7 bases). The CDR3 length is 16 residues. Trimming stripped 2 bases from V and 2 bases from J, with 16 bases between. Germline values: CDR1 MNHEY, CDR2 SMNVEV (reference sequence). The CDR3 DNA follows: TGTGCCAGCAGTTTAAAGGCTGGGGGGGGCCCCTACGAGCAGTACTTC. Translated, it gives CASSLKAGGGPYEQYF.

The V and J genes are TRBV28 and TRBJ2-7, with D tentatively TRBD2 (6 bases). Germline values: CDR1 MDHEN, CDR2 SYDVKM. The CDR3 extends over 15 amino acids. Trimming pared 3 bases from V and 4 bases from J, leaving 16 bases between. CDR3 protein: CASSLGSGEAYEQYF. The CDR3 DNA follows: TGTGCCAGCAGTTTGGGATCGGGAGAGGCTTACGAGCAGTACTTC.

This clone was observed a few times. The rearrangement joins TRBV21-1 to TRBJ1-2; TRBD1 is taken as the D call from the table, unchecked against the DNA. TRBV21-1 is an annotated pseudogene. This CDR3 has 14 residues. In DNA form, the CDR3 reads TGTGCCAGCAGCAAATGGCCCCAGGGAAATGGCTACACCTTC. As protein: CASSKWPQGNGYTF.

This clone has only a few counts. The chain uses TRBV5-1 and TRBJ1-2; TRBD1 matches 7 bases. Germline V lookup: CDR1 SGHRS, CDR2 YFSETQ. The V and J ends lost 0 bases and 4 bases, in that order; junction bases with no gene match: 12. This CDR3 has 17 amino acids. The CDR3 sequence: CASSLATGQSLIYGYTF. CDR3 bases: TGCGCCAGCAGCTTGGCCACGGGACAGAGTCTAATCTATGGCTACACCTTC.

This chain joins TRBV2 and TRBJ2-2; 7 nucleotides align to TRBD2. After removal of 8 bases from V and 2 bases from J, the junction contained 8 bases not matched to a gene. This CDR3 is 15 amino acids long. Germline V lookup: CDR1 SNHLY, CDR2 FYNNEI. CDR3 in amino acids: CASENSGVNTGELFF. CDR3 nucleotides: TGTGCCAGCGAGAACAGCGGGGTAAACACCGGGGAGCTGTTTTTT.

This chain connects TRBV5-4 to TRBJ2-5; D uncertain. CDR3 length equals 14 residues. Trimming cost V 1 base and J 0 bases, with 7 bases left between them. Germline loops: CDR1 SGHNT, CDR2 YYREEE (reference sequence). CDR3: CASSLSSYQETQYF. In DNA, the CDR3 is TGTGCCAGCAGCTTGTCTTCGTACCAAGAGACCCAGTACTTC.

The chain links TRBV29-1 to TRBJ2-7; 9 bases match TRBD2. With V trimmed by 6 bases and J by 3 bases, 6 bases remained unmatched. The length of the CDR3 is 13 residues. The germline CDR1 and CDR2 sequences are SQVTM and ANQGSEA. The CDR3 protein is CSVRLAEIYEQYF. The CDR3 DNA reads as TGCAGCGTCCGACTAGCGGAGATCTACGAGCAGTACTTC.

The V call is TRBV6-6, the J call TRBJ1-1; tentative D call: TRBD1 (6 bases). From germline, CDR1 is MNHNY and CDR2 SVGAGI (reference sequence). The CDR3 sequence is 14 residues long. Trimming shortened V by 5 bases and J by 5 bases, and 15 bases separated the two germline ends. The CDR3 sequence is CASSTQLGGTEAFF. CDR3 sequence (DNA): TGTGCCAGCAGTACACAGTTAGGGGGAACTGAAGCTTTCTTT.

The chain has TRBV11-2 and TRBJ1-3; 9 bases map to TRBD1. Germline V gene sequence: CDR1 SGHAT, CDR2 FQNNGV. After removal of 5 bases from V and 2 bases from J, the junction contained 4 bases not matched to a gene. The CDR3 is made up of 15 amino acids. Written as DNA, the CDR3 is TGTGCCAGCAGCGGCCGGGACAGGGCTGGAAACACCATATATTTT. It yields the protein CASSGRDRAGNTIYF.

A single count supports this clone. The CDR3 DNA reads as TGTGCCACCAGCAGTTTTGGGACAGGTCCCTATGGCTACACCTTC. It encodes CATSSFGTGPYGYTF. The V and J genes are TRBV15 and TRBJ1-2; 8 nucleotides agree with TRBD1. CDR3 length: 15 amino acids. J gave up 4 bases and V 3 bases, and 7 bases lay outside the gene matches. Germline lookup yields CDR1 LNHNV and CDR2 YYDKDF (reference sequence).

Here the CDR3 reads CASSLQGDYEQYF. The CDR3 nucleotides read TGTGCCAGCAGCCTACAGGGAGACTACGAGCAGTACTTC. This chain uses TRBV5-5 with TRBJ2-7, with a tentative D call TRBD1 (6 bases). The ends were cut back, 4 bases at V and 3 bases at J, with 11 bases in the middle. The germline gives CDR1 SGHKS, CDR2 YYEKEE (reference sequence). The CDR3 totals 13 residues.

This sequence joins TRBV28 and TRBJ2-2; TRBD2 matches at 10 bases. CDR1 and CDR2 (germline): MDHEN, SYDVKM. V dropped 3 bases and J dropped 8; count of bases not matched to a gene: 9. The CDR3 spans 16 residues. CDR3 sequence reads: CASSLFASGSKGELFF. The DNA for the CDR3 is TGTGCCAGCAGTTTGTTTGCTAGCGGGAGTAAAGGGGAGCTGTTTTTT. The whole variable domain, remainder taken from reference TRBV28 and TRBJ2-2, is DVKVTQSSRYLVKRTGEKVFLECVQDMDHENMFWYRQDPGLGLRLIYFSYDVKMKEKGDIPEGYSVSREKKERFSLILESASTNQTSMYLCASSLFASGSKGELFFGEGSRLTVL.

The chain has TRBV6-6 and TRBJ1-4; 7 positions agree with TRBD1. V was clipped by 4 bases and J by 5 bases; unmatched bases: 7. This CDR3 has 15 residues. CDR1 MNHNY and CDR2 SVGAGI come from the germline V gene (reference sequence). CDR3 protein: CASSSRPGGNEKLFF. The DNA of the CDR3 is TGTGCCAGCAGTTCCCGGCCAGGGGGAAATGAAAAACTGTTTTTT.

The rearrangement joins TRBV25-1 to TRBJ1-1; D is perhaps TRBD1 (6 bases). CDR1 and CDR2 from the germline V gene are MGHDK and SYGVNS. The CDR3 is 14 residues long. Trimming pared 6 bases from V and 3 bases from J, leaving 14 bases between. The CDR3 loop reads CASRLQGIDTEAFF. In nucleotides, the CDR3 is TGTGCCAGCAGACTGCAGGGGATCGACACTGAAGCTTTCTTT.

The chain joins TRBV27 to TRBJ1-4; TRBD1 might be the D (5 bases). The CDR3 runs 14 residues. Looked up from germline, CDR1 is MNHEY and CDR2 is SMNVEV (reference sequence). Trimming left V 6 bases short and J 3 bases short, with 11 bases between. DNA of the CDR3: TGTGCCAGCAGATACACAGGATCTAATGAAAAACTGTTTTTT. Translation: CASRYTGSNEKLFF.

The chain carries TRBV29-1 and TRBJ2-1, with 8 bases aligning to TRBD2. This CDR3 is 12 amino acids long. CDR1 and CDR2 from the germline V gene are SQVTM and ANQGSEA. V dropped 5 bases and J dropped 6; count of bases not matched to a gene: 3. In DNA, the CDR3 is TGCAGCGTTCAGCGGGAGTCCAATGAGCAGTTCTTC. Its protein is CSVQRESNEQFF.

The sample holds one count of this clone. The genes are TRBV10-3 and TRBJ2-1; 7 nucleotides match TRBD2. The J segment lost 7 bases and the V segment lost 7 bases, leaving 13 bases of the junction unmatched. The CDR3 is made up of 15 amino acids. Germline CDR1 reads ENHRY; CDR2 reads SYGVKD. The CDR3, as DNA: TGTGCCATCAATTTCCAGGCTAGCGGAGGGAATGAGCAGTTCTTC. This translates into CAINFQASGGNEQFF.

V gene TRBV6-4 combines with J gene TRBJ2-1; possibly TRBD2 for D (6 bases). V was cut by 2 bases and J by 2 bases, with 10 bases left in between. CDR1 is MRHNA, CDR2 SNTAGT, per germline. This CDR3 contains 15 residues. CDR3 sequence reads: CASSDVGGAYNEQFF. CDR3 nucleotide sequence: TGTGCCAGCAGTGACGTCGGAGGGGCCTACAATGAGCAGTTCTTC.

The gene calls are TRBV10-1 and TRBJ1-1, with a possible D match to TRBD1 (5 bases). Germline V gives CDR1 WNHNN, CDR2 SYGVQD (reference sequence). This CDR3 spans 11 amino acids. V was cut by 5 bases and J by 7 bases, with 8 bases left in between. The CDR3 is CASSSGVEAFF. The CDR3 region has the DNA TGCGCCAGCAGTTCGGGGGTTGAAGCTTTCTTT.

V and J are TRBV30 and TRBJ2-2, with D perhaps TRBD2 (5 bases). The CDR3 is 15 amino acids. The V and J ends lost 4 bases and 5 bases respectively, with 17 bases between them. The germline V gene encodes CDR1 GTSNPN and CDR2 SVGIG (reference sequence). Here the CDR3 reads CAWTRRGGGTGELFF. CDR3 sequence (DNA): TGTGCCTGGACCCGGCGTGGCGGAGGAACCGGGGAGCTGTTTTTT.